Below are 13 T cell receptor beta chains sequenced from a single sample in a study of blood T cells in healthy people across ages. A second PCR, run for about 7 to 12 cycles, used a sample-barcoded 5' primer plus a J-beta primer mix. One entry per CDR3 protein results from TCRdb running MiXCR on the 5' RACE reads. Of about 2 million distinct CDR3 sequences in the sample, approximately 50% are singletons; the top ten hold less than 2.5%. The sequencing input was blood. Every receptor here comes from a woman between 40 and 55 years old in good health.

The CDR3 is CASSQEFRRGGGDTQYF. The CDR3 nucleotides read TGTGCCAGCAGCCAAGAGTTTCGGCGGGGGGGAGGAGATACGCAGTATTTT. J is TRBJ2-3 and V is TRBV3-1, with TRBD2 matching 9 bases. Germline V gene data show CDR1 as LGHDT and CDR2 as YNNKEL (reference sequence). The CDR3 totals 17 residues. V lost 0 bases, J lost 5 bases, and 9 bases stayed unmatched.

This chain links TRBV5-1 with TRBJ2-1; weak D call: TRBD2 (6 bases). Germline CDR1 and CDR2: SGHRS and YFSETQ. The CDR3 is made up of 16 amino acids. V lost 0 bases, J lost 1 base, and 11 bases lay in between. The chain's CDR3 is CASSLDTGVSYNEQFF. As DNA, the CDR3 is TGCGCCAGCAGCTTGGATACGGGGGTATCCTACAATGAGCAGTTCTTC.

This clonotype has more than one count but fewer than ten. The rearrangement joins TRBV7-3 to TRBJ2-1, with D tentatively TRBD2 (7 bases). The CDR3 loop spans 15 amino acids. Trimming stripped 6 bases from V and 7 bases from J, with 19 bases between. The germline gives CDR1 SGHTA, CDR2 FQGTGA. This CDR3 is CASRAVGGGANEQFF. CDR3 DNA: TGTGCCAGCAGAGCGGTAGGAGGGGGGGCTAATGAGCAGTTCTTC.

The CDR3 nucleotides read TGCAGTGCTAGACAAGACAACTACGAGCAGTACTTC. It is translated as CSARQDNYEQYF. V gene TRBV20-1 combines with J gene TRBJ2-5; D gene uncertain. The tail of the sequence fits TRBJ2-7 better, so the J call may be wrong. Germline CDR1 is DFQATT and CDR2 is SNEGSKA (reference sequence). The CDR3 has 12 amino acids.

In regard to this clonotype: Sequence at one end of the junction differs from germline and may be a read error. CDR3 sequence (DNA): TGCAGTGCCCGGAAGGTGGGGAACGCTGAAGCTTTCTTT. Translated: CSARKVGNAEAFF. V usage is TRBV20-1 and J usage is TRBJ1-1; D not resolved. The CDR3 runs to 13 residues. Germline V gene lookup returns CDR1 DFQATT and CDR2 SNEGSKA (reference sequence).

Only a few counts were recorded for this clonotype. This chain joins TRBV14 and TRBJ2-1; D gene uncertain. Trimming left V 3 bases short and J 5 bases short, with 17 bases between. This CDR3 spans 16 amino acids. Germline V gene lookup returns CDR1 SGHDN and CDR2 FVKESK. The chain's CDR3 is CASSHPVVAINNEQFF. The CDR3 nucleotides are TGTGCCAGCAGCCACCCTGTGGTGGCCATTAACAATGAGCAGTTCTTC.

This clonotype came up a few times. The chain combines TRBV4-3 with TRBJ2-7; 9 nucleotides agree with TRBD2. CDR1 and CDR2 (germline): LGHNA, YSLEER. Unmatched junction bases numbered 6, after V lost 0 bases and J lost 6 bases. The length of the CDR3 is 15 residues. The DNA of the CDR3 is TGCGCCAGCAGCCAAGATTGGCTACTAGCGGGCGAGCAGTACTTC. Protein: CASSQDWLLAGEQYF.

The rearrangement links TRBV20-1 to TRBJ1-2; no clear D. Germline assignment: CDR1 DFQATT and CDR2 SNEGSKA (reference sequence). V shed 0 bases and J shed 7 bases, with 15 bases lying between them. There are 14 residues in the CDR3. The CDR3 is CSARDSVMGAGYTF. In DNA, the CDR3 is TGCAGTGCTAGAGATTCCGTTATGGGAGCTGGCTACACCTTC.

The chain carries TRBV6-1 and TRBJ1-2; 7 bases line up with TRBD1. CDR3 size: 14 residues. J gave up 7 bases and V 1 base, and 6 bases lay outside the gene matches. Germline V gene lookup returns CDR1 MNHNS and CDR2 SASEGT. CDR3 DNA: TGTGCCAGCAGTGAAGGAGGCAGGGGGGGTGGCTACACCTTC. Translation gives CASSEGGRGGGYTF.

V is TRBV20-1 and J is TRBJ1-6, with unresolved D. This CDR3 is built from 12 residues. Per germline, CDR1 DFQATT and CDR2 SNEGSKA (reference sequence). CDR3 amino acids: CSVGSYNSPLHF. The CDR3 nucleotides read TGCAGCGTGGGATCCTATAATTCACCCCTCCACTTT.

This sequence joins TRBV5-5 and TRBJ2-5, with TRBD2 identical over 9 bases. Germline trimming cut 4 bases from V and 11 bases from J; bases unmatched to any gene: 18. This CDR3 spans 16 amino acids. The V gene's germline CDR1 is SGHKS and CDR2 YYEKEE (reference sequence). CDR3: CASSLEARGGTNEQYF. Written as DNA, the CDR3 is TGTGCCAGCAGCCTGGAGGCGCGGGGGGGCACCAATGAGCAGTACTTC.

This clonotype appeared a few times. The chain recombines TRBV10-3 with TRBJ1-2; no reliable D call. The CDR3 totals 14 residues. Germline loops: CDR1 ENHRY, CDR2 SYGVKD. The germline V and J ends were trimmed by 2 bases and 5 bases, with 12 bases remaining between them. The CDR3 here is CAISETDGGYGYTF. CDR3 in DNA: TGTGCCATCAGTGAGACGGACGGAGGGTATGGCTACACCTTC.

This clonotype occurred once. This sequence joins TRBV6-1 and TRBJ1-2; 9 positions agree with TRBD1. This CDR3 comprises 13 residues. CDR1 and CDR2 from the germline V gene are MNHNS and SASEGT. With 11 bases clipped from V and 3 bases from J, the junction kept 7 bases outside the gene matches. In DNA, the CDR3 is TGTGCCTTAGTCGGGACAGGGCACTATGGCTACACCTTC. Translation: CALVGTGHYGYTF.